The 13 T cell receptor beta chains in this list originate from one sample, sequenced in a study of blood T cell repertoires in COVID-19. Assay: immunoSEQ multiplex PCR; the TCRdb copy retains only in-frame clones and omits some. The table shows approximately 31,000 clones, with roughly nine tenths occurring only once. Sequenced material: peripheral blood. Receptors were obtained from a human donor in a cohort sampled during active COVID-19.

The chain carries TRBV5-6 and TRBJ1-2, with D perhaps matching TRBD1 (5 bases). Germline V lookup: CDR1 SGHDT, CDR2 YYEEEE. V was trimmed by 4 bases and J by 3 bases, leaving 13 bases between them. The CDR3 consists of 14 residues. CDR3 nucleotide sequence: TGTGCCAGCAGCCAATCGGGGGGATACTATGGCTACACCTTC. This codes for CASSQSGGYYGYTF. The full variable domain, its missing parts supplied by reference TRBV5-6 and TRBJ1-2, is DAGVTQSPTHLIKTRGQQVTLRCSPKSGHDTVSWYQQALGQGPQFIFQYYEEEERQRGNFPDRFSGHQFPNYSSELNVNALLLGDSALYLCASSQSGGYYGYTFGSGTRLTVV.

The chain uses TRBV6-5 and TRBJ1-4; 7 nucleotides match TRBD1. Germline CDR1 and CDR2: MNHEY and SVGAGI. V was pared by 6 bases and J by 8 bases, with 3 bases of the junction left unmatched. The CDR3 sequence is 12 residues long. This CDR3 is CASSATGEKLFF. CDR3 bases: TGTGCCAGCAGCGCGACAGGGGAAAAACTGTTTTTT.

The chain recombines TRBV6-5 with TRBJ2-7; perhaps TRBD2 as D (6 bases). Trimming cost V 7 bases and J 3 bases, with 16 bases left between them. The CDR3 has 14 residues. Germline V gene lookup returns CDR1 MNHEY and CDR2 SVGAGI. CDR3: CASTPRGSGYEQYF. The DNA for the CDR3 is TGTGCCAGCACCCCGAGGGGTAGCGGCTACGAGCAGTACTTC.

The chain combines TRBV3-1 (or the pseudogene TRBV3-2) with TRBJ2-1; 12 bases agree with TRBD2. J lost 4 bases, V lost 1 base, and 8 bases had no gene match. This CDR3 has 18 amino acids. Germline-derived CDR1 and CDR2 are LGHDT and YNNKEL (reference sequence). CDR3 in amino acids: CASSQGASGRAGYNEQFF. CDR3 nucleotide sequence: TGTGCCAGCAGCCAAGGGGCTAGCGGGAGGGCCGGGTACAATGAGCAGTTCTTC.

This chain joins TRBV2 and TRBJ2-2, with 10 bases lining up with TRBD1. Trimming at V came to 11 bases and at J to 0 bases, leaving 18 bases not matched to a gene. CDR1 is SNHLY, CDR2 FYNNEI, per germline. The CDR3 runs to 19 residues. CDR3 bases: TGTGCCGGCCCATGGGGCGAGACAGGGGGCCGATCGAACACCGGGGAGCTGTTTTTT. This encodes CAGPWGETGGRSNTGELFF.

This chain connects TRBV7-9 to TRBJ1-1; D unresolved. V lost 4 bases and J lost 0, with 9 bases in between. The CDR3 runs to 14 residues. The germline gives CDR1 SEHNR, CDR2 FQNEAQ (reference sequence). The CDR3 is CASSYSSLNTEAFF. The CDR3, as DNA: TGTGCCAGCAGCTACAGCTCTTTGAACACTGAAGCTTTCTTT.

The chain recombines TRBV28 with TRBJ1-5, with 7 bases aligning to TRBD1. The CDR3 runs 14 residues. Germline V CDR1 and CDR2: MDHEN, SYDVKM. The ends lost 7 bases at V and 6 bases at J; junction bases unmatched: 9. The CDR3 region is CASMASGGGQPQHF. CDR3 in DNA: TGTGCCAGCATGGCATCAGGGGGAGGTCAGCCCCAGCATTTT.

The rearrangement joins TRBV7-9 to TRBJ2-3; 7 nucleotides align to TRBD1. There are 18 residues in the CDR3. Germline V lookup: CDR1 SEHNR, CDR2 FQNEAQ (reference sequence). Trimming removed 0 bases from V and 0 bases from J; junction bases left unmatched: 9. The CDR3 is CASSLAGHRGSSTDTQYF. CDR3 in DNA: TGTGCCAGCAGCTTAGCGGGTCACAGGGGTAGCAGCACAGATACGCAGTATTTT.

The chain links TRBV14 to TRBJ2-1, with a weak D call TRBD2 (5 bases). Trimming removed 5 bases at V and 8 bases at J, with 10 bases between. Germline CDR1 is SGHDN and CDR2 is FVKESK. This CDR3 has 12 residues. Written as DNA, the CDR3 is TGTGCCAGCAGCGTAGGCGGGTATGAGCAGTTCTTC. Translated: CASSVGGYEQFF.

CDR3 residues: CASSYNRQGDYGYTF. CDR3 bases: TGTGCCAGCAGTTACAACAGACAGGGGGACTATGGCTACACCTTC. This sequence joins TRBV6-2 or TRBV6-3 and TRBJ1-2, with 9 bases identical to TRBD1. Trimming at V came to 2 bases and at J to 3 bases, leaving 4 bases not matched to a gene. Germline lookup yields CDR1 MNHEY and CDR2 SVGEGT. The CDR3 has 15 residues.

The genes are TRBV30 and TRBJ2-1; 15 bases are shared with TRBD2. V gave up 1 base and J gave up 14 bases; unmatched junction bases: 9. The CDR3 length is 15 residues. Germline values: CDR1 GTSNPN, CDR2 SVGIG (reference sequence). CDR3 in amino acids: CAWSAMGLAGGEEFF. The CDR3 nucleotides read TGTGCCTGGAGTGCCATGGGACTAGCGGGAGGAGAGGAGTTCTTC.

This chain joins TRBV5-6 and TRBJ2-3, with 7 bases lining up with TRBD1. The V gene end was trimmed by 1 base and the J gene end by 5 bases; junction bases not matched to a gene: 7. In germline, CDR1 is SGHDT, CDR2 YYEEEE. The CDR3 is made up of 15 amino acids. The CDR3 sequence is CASSLFGTEKDTQYF. The CDR3 bases are TGTGCCAGCAGCTTGTTCGGGACAGAGAAAGATACGCAGTATTTT. The full variable domain, in which reference TRBV5-6 and TRBJ2-3 provide the parts outside the CDR3, is DAGVTQSPTHLIKTRGQQVTLRCSPKSGHDTVSWYQQALGQGPQFIFQYYEEEERQRGNFPDRFSGHQFPNYSSELNVNALLLGDSALYLCASSLFGTEKDTQYFGPGTRLTVL.

This chain uses TRBV18 with TRBJ1-1, with 8 bases fitting TRBD1. CDR3 length equals 14 residues. With 3 bases clipped from V and 5 bases from J, the junction kept 5 bases outside the gene matches. CDR1 is KGHSH, CDR2 LQKENI, per germline. CDR3: CASSPNRGWTEAFF. DNA for the CDR3: TGTGCCAGCTCACCTAACAGGGGGTGGACTGAAGCTTTCTTT.